The following is a T cell receptor (beta chain) sequence with its context. Clones were sequenced by immunoSEQ multiplex PCR, and TCRdb holds only the in-frame ones, with some missing. The sample contains about 110,000 clones, nearly 90% of which appear only once. Per the germline V gene, CDR1 is SGHNT and CDR2 is YYREEE (reference sequence). The germline V and J ends were trimmed by 6 bases and 0 bases, with 8 bases remaining between them. This CDR3 has 13 residues. This entry comes from a study of glioma-infiltrating T cells after dendritic cell vaccination. Time point meaning: after dendritic cell vaccination, including at tumor progression/relapse.

Sequenced here: blood, sampled after dendritic cell vaccination. The clonotype was recovered from a human donor with glioblastoma. This chain connects TRBV5-4 to TRBJ2-3; D perhaps matches TRBD2 (5 bases). The CDR3 loop reads CASKGSSTDTQYF. CDR3 DNA sequence: TGTGCCAGCAAAGGGAGTAGCACAGATACGCAGTATTTT.